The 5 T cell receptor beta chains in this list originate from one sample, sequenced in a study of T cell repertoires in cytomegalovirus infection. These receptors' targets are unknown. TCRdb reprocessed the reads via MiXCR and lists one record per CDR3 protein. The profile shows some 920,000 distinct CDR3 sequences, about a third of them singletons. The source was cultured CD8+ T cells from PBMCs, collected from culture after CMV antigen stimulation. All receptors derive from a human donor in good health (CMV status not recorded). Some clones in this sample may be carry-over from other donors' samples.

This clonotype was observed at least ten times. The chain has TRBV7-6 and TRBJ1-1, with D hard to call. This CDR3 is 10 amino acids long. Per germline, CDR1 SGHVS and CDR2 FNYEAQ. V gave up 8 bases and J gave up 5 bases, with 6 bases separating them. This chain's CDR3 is CASGTTEAFF. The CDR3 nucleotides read TGTGCCAGCGGCACAACTGAAGCTTTCTTT.

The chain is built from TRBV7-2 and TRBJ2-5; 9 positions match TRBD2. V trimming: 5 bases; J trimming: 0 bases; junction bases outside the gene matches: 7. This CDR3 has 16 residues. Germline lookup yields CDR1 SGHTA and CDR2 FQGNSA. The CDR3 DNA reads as TGTGCCAGCAGCCCCGGGACTAGCCTATACCAAGAGACCCAGTACTTC. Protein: CASSPGTSLYQETQYF.

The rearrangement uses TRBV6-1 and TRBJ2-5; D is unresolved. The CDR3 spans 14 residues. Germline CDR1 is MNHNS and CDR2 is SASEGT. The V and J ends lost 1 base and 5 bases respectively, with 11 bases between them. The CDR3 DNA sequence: TGTGCCAGCAGTGAAGGAGTGGGTAGGGAGACCCAGTACTTC. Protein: CASSEGVGRETQYF.

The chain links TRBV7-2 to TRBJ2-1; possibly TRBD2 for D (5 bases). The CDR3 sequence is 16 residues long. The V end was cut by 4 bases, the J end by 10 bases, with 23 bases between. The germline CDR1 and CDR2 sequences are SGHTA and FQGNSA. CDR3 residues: CASSSLPPGSVREQFF. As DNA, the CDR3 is TGTGCCAGCAGCTCCCTTCCACCGGGATCCGTGAGGGAGCAGTTCTTC.

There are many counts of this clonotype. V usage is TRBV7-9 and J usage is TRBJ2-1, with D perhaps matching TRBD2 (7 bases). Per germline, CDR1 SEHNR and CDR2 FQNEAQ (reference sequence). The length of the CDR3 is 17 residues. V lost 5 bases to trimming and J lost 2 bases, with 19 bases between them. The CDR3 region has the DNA TGTGCCAGCAGCGAGGGGAGGGGGACGGGAGCCTACAATGAGCAGTTCTTC. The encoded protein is CASSEGRGTGAYNEQFF.